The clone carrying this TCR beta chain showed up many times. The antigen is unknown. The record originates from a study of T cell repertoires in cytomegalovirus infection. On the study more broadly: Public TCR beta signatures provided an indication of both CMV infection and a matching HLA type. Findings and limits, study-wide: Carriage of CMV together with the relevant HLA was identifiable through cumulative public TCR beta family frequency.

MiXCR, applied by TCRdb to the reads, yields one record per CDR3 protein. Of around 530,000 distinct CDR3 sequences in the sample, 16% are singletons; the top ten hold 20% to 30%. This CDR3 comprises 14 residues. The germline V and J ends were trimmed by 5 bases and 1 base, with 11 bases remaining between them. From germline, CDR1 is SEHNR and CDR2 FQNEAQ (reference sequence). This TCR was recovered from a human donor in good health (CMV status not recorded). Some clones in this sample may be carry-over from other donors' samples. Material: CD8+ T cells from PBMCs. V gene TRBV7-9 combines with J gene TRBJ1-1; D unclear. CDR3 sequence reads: CASSTQQWNTEAFF. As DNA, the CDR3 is TGTGCCAGCAGCACACAACAGTGGAACACTGAAGCTTTCTTT.